The entry that follows covers one T cell receptor (beta chain) sequence. There are 14 residues in the CDR3. The germline V gene encodes CDR1 SNHLY and CDR2 FYNNEI. V was cut by 6 bases and J by 4 bases, with 12 bases left in between. The assay was immunoSEQ multiplex PCR, and TCRdb's table has in-frame clones only and misses some. The profile covers 170,000 or so clones, with 65% to 90% appearing a single time and more than 7.5% taken by the ten largest. This sample is part of a study of blood T cell repertoires in COVID-19. Overall study: Spain, Italy and the United States supplied samples that represented acute and convalescent COVID-19.

The TCR comes from a man aged 45-65 years with active or convalescent COVID-19. Source material: peripheral blood. V gene TRBV2 combines with J gene TRBJ1-4, with a tentative D call TRBD1 (6 bases). CDR3 region: CASRTGTGNEKLFF. The CDR3 DNA is TGTGCCAGCAGGACAGGCACTGGTAATGAAAAACTGTTTTTT.